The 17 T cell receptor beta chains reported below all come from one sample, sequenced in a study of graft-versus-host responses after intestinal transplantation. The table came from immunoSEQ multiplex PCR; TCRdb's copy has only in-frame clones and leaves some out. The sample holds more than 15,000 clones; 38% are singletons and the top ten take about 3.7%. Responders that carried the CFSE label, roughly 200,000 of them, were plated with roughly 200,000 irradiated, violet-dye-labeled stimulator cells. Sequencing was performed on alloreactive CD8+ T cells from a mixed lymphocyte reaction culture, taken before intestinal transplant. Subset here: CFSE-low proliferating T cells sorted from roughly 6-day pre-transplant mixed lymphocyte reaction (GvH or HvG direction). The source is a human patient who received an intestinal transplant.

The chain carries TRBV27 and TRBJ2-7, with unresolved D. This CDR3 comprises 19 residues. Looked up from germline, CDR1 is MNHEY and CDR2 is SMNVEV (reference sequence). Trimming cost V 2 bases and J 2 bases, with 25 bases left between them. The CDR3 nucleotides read TGTGCCAGCAGTTTAGTACTTTTGGGCTCCCCTCTACTAACCTACGAGCAGTACTTC. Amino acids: CASSLVLLGSPLLTYEQYF.

The CDR3 bases are TGTGCCAGCAGCTTAGGTCCCCACACTGAAGCTTTCTTT. This translates into CASSLGPHTEAFF. The genes are TRBV7-9 and TRBJ1-1, with D unclear. With 1 base removed from V and 3 bases from J, the gap between germline ends came to 6 bases. Per the germline V gene, CDR1 is SEHNR and CDR2 is FQNEAQ (reference sequence). CDR3 length equals 13 residues.

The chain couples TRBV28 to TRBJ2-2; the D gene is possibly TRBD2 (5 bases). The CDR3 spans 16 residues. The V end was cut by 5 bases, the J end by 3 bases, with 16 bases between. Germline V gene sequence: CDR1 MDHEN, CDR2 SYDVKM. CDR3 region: CASSPPGGGYTGELFF. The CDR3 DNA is TGTGCCAGCAGTCCCCCGGGTGGCGGGTACACCGGGGAGCTGTTTTTT.

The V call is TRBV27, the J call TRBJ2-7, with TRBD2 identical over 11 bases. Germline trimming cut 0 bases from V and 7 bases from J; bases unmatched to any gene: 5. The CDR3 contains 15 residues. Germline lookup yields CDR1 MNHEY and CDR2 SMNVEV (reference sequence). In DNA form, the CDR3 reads TGTGCCAGCAGTTTATCTAGCGGGAGGGCCTGGGAGCAGTACTTC. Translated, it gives CASSLSSGRAWEQYF.

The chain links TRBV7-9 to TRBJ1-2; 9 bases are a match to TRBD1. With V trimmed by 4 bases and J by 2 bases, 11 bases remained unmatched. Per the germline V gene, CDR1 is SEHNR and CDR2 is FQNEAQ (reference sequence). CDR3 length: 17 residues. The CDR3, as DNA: TGTGCCAGCAGCTCTCGGACAGGGGTCAAGTACAACTATGGCTACACCTTC. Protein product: CASSSRTGVKYNYGYTF. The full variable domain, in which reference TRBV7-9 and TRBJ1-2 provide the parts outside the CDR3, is DTGVSQNPRHKITKRGQNVTFRCDPISEHNRLYWYRQTLGQGPEFLTYFQNEAQLEKSRLLSDRFSAERPKGSFSTLEIQRTEQGDSAMYLCASSSRTGVKYNYGYTFGSGTRLTVV.

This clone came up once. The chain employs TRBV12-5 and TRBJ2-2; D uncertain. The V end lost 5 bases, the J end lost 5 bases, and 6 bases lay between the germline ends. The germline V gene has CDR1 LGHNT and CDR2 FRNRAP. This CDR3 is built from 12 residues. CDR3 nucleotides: TGTGCTAGTGGTCCCCGAACCGGGGAGCTGTTTTTT. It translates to CASGPRTGELFF. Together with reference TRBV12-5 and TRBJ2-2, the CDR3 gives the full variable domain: DARVTQTPRHKVTEMGQEVTMRCQPILGHNTVFWYRQTMMQGLELLAYFRNRAPLDDSGMPKDRFSAEMPDATLATLKIQPSEPRDSAVYFCASGPRTGELFFGEGSRLTVL.

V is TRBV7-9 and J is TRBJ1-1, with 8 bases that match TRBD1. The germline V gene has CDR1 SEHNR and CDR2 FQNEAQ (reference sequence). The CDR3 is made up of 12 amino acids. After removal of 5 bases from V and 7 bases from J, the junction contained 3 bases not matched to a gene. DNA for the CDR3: TGTGCCAGCAGCCAGACAGGGGTTGAAGCTTTCTTT. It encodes CASSQTGVEAFF.

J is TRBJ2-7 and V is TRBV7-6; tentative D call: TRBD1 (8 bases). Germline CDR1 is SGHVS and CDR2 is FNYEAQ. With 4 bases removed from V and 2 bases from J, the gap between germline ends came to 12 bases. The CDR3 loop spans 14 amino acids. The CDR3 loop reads CASSWGGQAYEQYF. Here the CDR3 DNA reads TGTGCCAGCAGCTGGGGGGGACAGGCCTACGAGCAGTACTTC.

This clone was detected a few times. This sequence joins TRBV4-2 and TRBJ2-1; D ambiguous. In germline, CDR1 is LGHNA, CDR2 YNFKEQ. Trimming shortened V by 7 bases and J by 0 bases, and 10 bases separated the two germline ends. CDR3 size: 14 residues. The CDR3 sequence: CASTPTRSYNEQFF. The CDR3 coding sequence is TGTGCCAGCACCCCCACGCGCTCCTACAATGAGCAGTTCTTC.

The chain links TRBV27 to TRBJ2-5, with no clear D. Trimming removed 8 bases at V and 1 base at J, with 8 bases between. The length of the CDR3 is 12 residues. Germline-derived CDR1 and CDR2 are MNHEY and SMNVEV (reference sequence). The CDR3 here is CASGPFQETQYF. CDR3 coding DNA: TGTGCCAGCGGACCATTCCAAGAGACCCAGTACTTC.

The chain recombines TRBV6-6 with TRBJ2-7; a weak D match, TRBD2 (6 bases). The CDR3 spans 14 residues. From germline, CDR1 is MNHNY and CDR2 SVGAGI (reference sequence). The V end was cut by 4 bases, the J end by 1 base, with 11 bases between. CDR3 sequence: CASSFGGASYEQYF. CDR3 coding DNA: TGTGCCAGCAGTTTTGGCGGGGCTTCCTACGAGCAGTACTTC.

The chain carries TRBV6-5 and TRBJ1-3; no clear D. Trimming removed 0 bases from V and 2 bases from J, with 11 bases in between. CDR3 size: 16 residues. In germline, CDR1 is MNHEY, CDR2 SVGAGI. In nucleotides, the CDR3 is TGTGCCAGCAGTTACTCAGTAGCTAGCCCTGGAAACACCATATATTTT. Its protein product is CASSYSVASPGNTIYF.

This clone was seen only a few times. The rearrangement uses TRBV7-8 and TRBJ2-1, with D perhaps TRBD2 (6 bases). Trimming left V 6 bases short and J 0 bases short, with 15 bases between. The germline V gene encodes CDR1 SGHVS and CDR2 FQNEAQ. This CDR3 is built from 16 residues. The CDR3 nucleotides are TGTGCCAGCAGTCCACTAGCACAAAGCTCCTACAATGAGCAGTTCTTC. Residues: CASSPLAQSSYNEQFF. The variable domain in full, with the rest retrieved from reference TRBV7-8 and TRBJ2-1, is GAGVSQSPRYKVAKRGQDVALRCDPISGHVSLFWYQQALGQGPEFLTYFQNEAQLDKSGLPSDRFFAERPEGSVSTLKIQRTQQEDSAVYLCASSPLAQSSYNEQFFGPGTRLTVL.

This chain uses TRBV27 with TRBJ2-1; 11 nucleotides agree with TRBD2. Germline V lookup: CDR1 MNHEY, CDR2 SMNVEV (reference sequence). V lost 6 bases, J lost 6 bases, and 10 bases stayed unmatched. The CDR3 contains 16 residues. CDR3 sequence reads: CASRVTLAGGGNEQFF. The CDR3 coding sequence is TGTGCCAGCAGAGTAACATTAGCGGGAGGGGGCAATGAGCAGTTCTTC.

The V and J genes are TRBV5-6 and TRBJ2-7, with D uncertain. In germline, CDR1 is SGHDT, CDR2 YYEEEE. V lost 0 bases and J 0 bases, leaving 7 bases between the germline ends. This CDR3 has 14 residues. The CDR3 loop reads CASSLERASYEQYF. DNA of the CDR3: TGTGCCAGCAGCTTGGAAAGGGCCTCCTACGAGCAGTACTTC. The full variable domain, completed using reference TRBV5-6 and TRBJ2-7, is DAGVTQSPTHLIKTRGQQVTLRCSPKSGHDTVSWYQQALGQGPQFIFQYYEEEERQRGNFPDRFSGHQFPNYSSELNVNALLLGDSALYLCASSLERASYEQYFGPGTRLTVT.

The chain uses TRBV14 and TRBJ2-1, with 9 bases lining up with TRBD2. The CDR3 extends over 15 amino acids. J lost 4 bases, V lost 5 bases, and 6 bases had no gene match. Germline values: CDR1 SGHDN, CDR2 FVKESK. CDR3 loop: CASSVAGVGYNEQFF. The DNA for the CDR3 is TGTGCCAGCAGCGTAGCGGGAGTGGGTTACAATGAGCAGTTCTTC. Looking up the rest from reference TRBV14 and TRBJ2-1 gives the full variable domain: EAGVTQFPSHSVIEKGQTVTLRCDPISGHDNLYWYRRVMGKEIKFLLHFVKESKQDESGMPNNRFLAERTGGTYSTLKVQPAELEDSGVYFCASSVAGVGYNEQFFGPGTRLTVL.

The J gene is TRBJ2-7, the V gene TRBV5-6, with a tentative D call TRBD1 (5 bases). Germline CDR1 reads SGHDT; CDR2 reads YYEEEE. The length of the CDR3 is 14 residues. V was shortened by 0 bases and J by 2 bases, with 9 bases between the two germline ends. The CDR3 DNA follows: TGTGCCAGCAGCTTGGGTGCAGGGCCCTACGAGCAGTACTTC. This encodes CASSLGAGPYEQYF.